This TCR beta chain comes out of a study of breast tumors, draining lymph nodes, adjacent tissues. Points from the study as a whole: Compared with lymph nodes, tumors were less diverse; compared with nontumor tissue, more.

CDR1 DFQATT and CDR2 SNEGSKA come from the germline V gene (reference sequence). The CDR3 spans 14 residues. The V segment lost 0 bases and the J segment 9 bases; nucleotides outside the gene matches: 8. Comment on this clonotype: Its target is unknown.

One entry per CDR3 protein, called by TCRdb with MiXCR from the multiplex PCR reads. Of 190,000 or so distinct CDR3 sequences listed, 31% were seen once; the top ten hold approximately 4.5%. The lymph nodes were axillary draining lymph nodes from breast cancer patients. The clonotype comes from a female donor with breast cancer. Some clones in this sample may be carry-over from other donors' samples. V gene TRBV20-1 combines with J gene TRBJ2-5; 9 nucleotides agree with TRBD2. The material sequenced was axillary lymph node tissue. This CDR3 reads CSARETSGQAAQYF. The CDR3, as DNA: TGCAGTGCTAGAGAGACTAGCGGTCAAGCGGCCCAGTACTTC.